This T cell receptor (beta chain) was found in a study of human T cells and chemical hapten exposure. Turning to the study itself: Throughout the roughly 26-week study, diphenylcyclopropenone was applied weekly to the patients' scalps. Study outcomes and limitations: Expanded TCR counts at PT1 went up together with patch test score, a positive correlation.

TCRdb re-called the RACE reads through MiXCR, storing one row per CDR3 protein. The data contain over 30,000 distinct CDR3 sequences, 9.5% of them singletons. In this sample, this clonotype turned up many times. The antigen remains undetermined. CDR1 is SGHAT, CDR2 FQNNGV, per germline. The CDR3 loop spans 15 amino acids. V lost 4 bases, J lost 4 bases, and 13 bases lay in between. Time point specified: patch test 3, about 24 weeks after DPC sensitization. Treatment described: therapeutic diphenylcyclopropenone sensitization with weekly scalp DPC. Unfractionated whole blood was the source of the extracted total RNA.

The chain uses TRBV11-2 and TRBJ2-2, with a weak D call TRBD1 (6 bases). The clonotype was recovered from a middle-aged man with alopecia areata. Some clones in this sample may be carry-over from other donors' samples. The material sequenced was whole blood, taken in connection with sensitization to the hapten diphenylcyclopropenone (DPC). Here the CDR3 reads CASSSLGQLTGELFF. In DNA, the CDR3 is TGTGCCAGCAGCTCTCTAGGACAGCTCACCGGGGAGCTGTTTTTT.